This T cell receptor (beta chain) emerged from a study of T-cell memory formation after mild COVID-19. The sample holds a few counts of this clonotype. The antigen is not known. Points from the study as a whole: The pre-infection memory compartment contained some responding clones, suggesting cross-reactive memory joined. Largely, contracting CD4+ clones fell within CM and EM, and contracting CD8+ clones within EMRA.

Germline V gene sequence: CDR1 SEHNR, CDR2 FQNEAQ (reference sequence). Trimming removed 6 bases from V and 8 bases from J; junction bases left unmatched: 12. The CDR3 is 15 residues long. 5'RACE, which relied on constant-segment primers, yielded TCR alpha and TCR beta cDNA libraries carrying sample barcodes and UMIs. TCRdb re-derived calls from the 5' RACE reads in MiXCR, one entry per CDR3 protein. The repertoire holds 200,000 or so distinct CDR3 sequences, with 9.5% as singletons. The chain has TRBV7-9 and TRBJ2-1, with TRBD1 matching over 8 bases. The sample comprised PBMCs or a T cell subset sorted from them (not recorded which). The origin of this receptor is a man between 18 and 35 years old who had mild COVID-19 (a few samples of this study predate the infection). Cell type and time point are not known. The CDR3 nucleotides are TGTGCCAGCAGACCCAAGGTCGCAGGGGGCCATGAGCAGTTCTTC. It translates to CASRPKVAGGHEQFF.